The next 20 T cell receptor beta chains were all read from a single sample in a study of blood T cell repertoires in COVID-19 (dated by TCRdb to the early 2020s). Receptor libraries were prepared by the immunoSEQ multiplex PCR assay. This immuneACCESS table, as held by TCRdb, lists in-frame sequences with V and J called but not all clones. Of the missing ones, under half trace to an unresolved V gene in checked studies; the others have no known cause. This sample holds just under 60,000 clones; almost 80% were observed only once. The ten largest clones capture 10% to 15% of the sample. The sequenced material came from peripheral blood. Receptor source: an elderly man with acute or convalescent COVID-19.

This clone was picked up many times. The V call is TRBV2, the J call TRBJ2-7; TRBD1 agrees at 9 bases. The CDR3 extends over 14 amino acids. Trimming took 4 bases from V and 5 from J; bases not matched to a gene: 6. CDR1 is SNHLY, CDR2 FYNNEI, per germline. Here the CDR3 reads CASSAYRGQDEQYF. DNA of the CDR3: TGTGCCAGCAGTGCTTACAGGGGGCAGGACGAGCAGTACTTC.

J is TRBJ2-1 and V is TRBV2; 7 positions match TRBD2. Germline loops: CDR1 SNHLY, CDR2 FYNNEI. The CDR3 contains 13 residues. Losses at the gene ends were 4 bases for V and 10 bases for J; bases not matched to a gene: 7. The CDR3 DNA reads TGTGCCAGCAGTGGGGTCCCCGGGGGGGAGCAGTTCTTC. This gives the protein CASSGVPGGEQFF.

The CDR3 region has the DNA TGTGCCTGGAGCCAGACAGGGGGCGATGGCTACACCTTC. Translated: CAWSQTGGDGYTF. The chain links TRBV30 to TRBJ1-2, with TRBD1 identical over 10 bases. CDR1 GTSNPN and CDR2 SVGIG come from the germline V gene (reference sequence). The CDR3 consists of 13 residues. With V trimmed by 3 bases and J by 6 bases, 4 bases remained unmatched.

The V and J genes are TRBV7-2 and TRBJ1-2; 9 bases align to TRBD1. V lost 1 base, J lost 8 bases, and 5 bases stayed unmatched. Germline-derived CDR1 and CDR2 are SGHTA and FQGNSA. The CDR3 has 14 amino acids. The CDR3 DNA sequence: TGTGCCAGCAGCTTAGGGGACAGGGAGCGGGGCTACACCTTC. Amino acid sequence: CASSLGDRERGYTF. The full variable domain, its missing parts supplied by reference TRBV7-2 and TRBJ1-2, is GAGVSQSPSNKVTEKGKDVELRCDPISGHTALYWYRQSLGQGLEFLIYFQGNSAPDKSGLPSDRFSAERTGGSVSTLTIQRTQQEDSAVYLCASSLGDRERGYTFGSGTRLTVV.

CDR3 nucleotide sequence: TGTGCCAGCAGTCCGACACGAAACACCGGGGAGCTGTTTTTT. Translation: CASSPTRNTGELFF. The chain links TRBV6-5 to TRBJ2-2; D unclear. Germline CDR1 and CDR2: MNHEY and SVGAGI. The CDR3 loop spans 14 amino acids. The V and J ends lost 5 bases and 2 bases respectively, with 9 bases between them.

The gene calls are TRBV15 and TRBJ1-4; D unclear. The V end was cut by 0 bases, the J end by 8 bases, with 13 bases between. Germline CDR1 is LNHNV and CDR2 is YYDKDF (reference sequence). This CDR3 has 15 amino acids. CDR3 amino acids: CATSRDNRSREKLFF. CDR3 coding DNA: TGTGCCACCAGCAGAGATAATCGGAGTCGGGAAAAACTGTTTTTT.

The rearrangement joins TRBV7-8 to TRBJ2-7, with a tentative D call TRBD1 (6 bases). Deletions cut 6 bases from V and 0 bases from J, with 12 bases between. This CDR3 contains 14 residues. Germline lookup yields CDR1 SGHVS and CDR2 FQNEAQ. The chain's CDR3 is CASRIRDNSYEQYF. In DNA, the CDR3 is TGTGCCAGCAGGATCCGGGACAACTCCTACGAGCAGTACTTC.

This clone has just one count. This chain uses TRBV9 with TRBJ2-2, with 7 positions matching TRBD1. The V and J ends lost 4 bases and 7 bases, in that order; junction bases with no gene match: 7. This CDR3 region has 14 residues. Germline CDR1 reads SGDLS; CDR2 reads YYNGEE. The CDR3 spells CASSLLQGSGELFF. In DNA, the CDR3 is TGTGCCAGCAGCCTACTACAGGGGAGCGGGGAGCTGTTTTTT.

The CDR3 DNA reads TGTGCCACCAGTGATCCTGCCGCAGGCTCTGGAAACACCATATATTTT. As protein: CATSDPAAGSGNTIYF. The V gene is TRBV24-1, the J gene TRBJ1-3; D gene uncertain. From germline, CDR1 is KGHDR and CDR2 SFDVKD. This CDR3 has 16 residues. Trimming took off 3 bases at V and 0 bases at J, with 11 bases between the two ends.

This clone was detected a few times. This chain uses TRBV3-1 (or the pseudogene TRBV3-2) with TRBJ2-3; no clear D. Germline CDR1 reads LGHDT; CDR2 reads YNNKEL (reference sequence). CDR3 length: 15 residues. The ends were cut back, 0 bases at V and 0 bases at J, with 7 bases in the middle. The CDR3 region has the DNA TGTGCCAGCAGCCAAGACTCTATAAGCACAGATACGCAGTATTTT. This encodes CASSQDSISTDTQYF.

The chain uses TRBV4-1 and TRBJ1-1, with 7 bases identical to TRBD1. J lost 2 bases, V lost 4 bases, and 7 bases had no gene match. Germline V gene data show CDR1 as MGHRA and CDR2 as YSYEKL. This CDR3 is 15 amino acids long. The CDR3 DNA follows: TGCGCCAGCAGCCGAGACGGACAGGCCAACACTGAAGCTTTCTTT. Amino acid sequence: CASSRDGQANTEAFF.

This rearrangement joins TRBV3-1 (or the pseudogene TRBV3-2) to TRBJ2-3; D unclear. Per germline, CDR1 LGHDT and CDR2 YNNKEL (reference sequence). The CDR3 runs 15 residues. The V gene lost 1 base and the J gene lost 2 bases, with 10 bases spanning the gap. The CDR3 bases are TGTGCCAGCAGCCAAGGAGGTACCGACACAGATACGCAGTATTTT. It translates to CASSQGGTDTDTQYF.

A single count supports this clone. V is TRBV9 and J is TRBJ1-1; D gene unclear. The CDR3 is 11 residues long. The V and J ends lost 4 bases and 8 bases respectively, with 9 bases between them. Germline CDR1 and CDR2: SGDLS and YYNGEE. The DNA of the CDR3 is TGTGCCAGCAGCTCCGGGAGGGAAGCTTTCTTT. It yields the protein CASSSGREAFF. Full variable domain (rest looked up from reference TRBV9 and TRBJ1-1): DSGVTQTPKHLITATGQRVTLRCSPRSGDLSVYWYQQSLDQGLQFLIQYYNGEERAKGNILERFSAQQFPDLHSELNLSSLELGDSALYFCASSSGREAFFGQGTRLTVV.

CDR3 sequence reads: CASSSSIKGTADTQYF. CDR3 coding DNA: TGTGCCAGTAGTAGCTCGATAAAGGGGACAGCAGATACGCAGTATTTT. The rearrangement links TRBV19 to TRBJ2-3; 7 bases align to TRBD1. CDR1 and CDR2 (germline): LNHDA, SQIVND (reference sequence). Trimming removed 4 bases from V and 4 bases from J; junction bases left unmatched: 11. The CDR3 sequence is 16 residues long.

CDR3: CASSQLTGGTEAFF. In DNA form, the CDR3 reads TGTGCCAGCTCACAGCTGACAGGGGGCACTGAAGCTTTCTTT. This chain joins TRBV18 and TRBJ1-1; TRBD1 matches at 9 bases. The CDR3 covers 14 residues. Germline assignment: CDR1 KGHSH and CDR2 LQKENI. The V segment lost 4 bases and the J segment 4 bases; nucleotides outside the gene matches: 4.

The V gene is TRBV5-4, the J gene TRBJ1-6; 7 nucleotides match TRBD1. Germline loops: CDR1 SGHNT, CDR2 YYREEE (reference sequence). V shed 4 bases and J 7 bases; nucleotides not matched to a gene: 17. The CDR3 covers 18 residues. The DNA of the CDR3 is TGTGCCAGCAGCCCAAACCCGACAGGGAGGCTCAGAAATTCACCCCTCCACTTT. Translating gives CASSPNPTGRLRNSPLHF.

The CDR3 loop reads CASSQDPPQSTDTQYF. The CDR3 nucleotides are TGCGCCAGCAGCCAAGATCCTCCACAGAGCACAGATACGCAGTATTTT. The chain employs TRBV4-1 and TRBJ2-3; D unclear. V was trimmed by 0 bases and J by 0 bases, leaving 10 bases between them. Germline V gene sequence: CDR1 MGHRA, CDR2 YSYEKL. This CDR3 is 16 amino acids long.

V gene TRBV14 combines with J gene TRBJ2-1; unclear D gene. V was trimmed by 4 bases and J by 5 bases, leaving 15 bases between them. The germline gives CDR1 SGHDN, CDR2 FVKESK. The CDR3 loop spans 15 amino acids. CDR3 sequence reads: CASSRTPGVHNEQFF. In DNA, the CDR3 is TGTGCCAGCAGCCGCACTCCCGGAGTTCACAATGAGCAGTTCTTC. Together with reference TRBV14 and TRBJ2-1, the CDR3 gives the full variable domain: EAGVTQFPSHSVIEKGQTVTLRCDPISGHDNLYWYRRVMGKEIKFLLHFVKESKQDESGMPNNRFLAERTGGTYSTLKVQPAELEDSGVYFCASSRTPGVHNEQFFGPGTRLTVL.

This chain connects TRBV18 to TRBJ2-2; D ambiguous. The CDR3 covers 14 residues. Germline CDR1 is KGHSH and CDR2 is LQKENI. V was pared by 3 bases and J by 4 bases, with 9 bases between. CDR3 in DNA: TGTGCCAGCTCACCCCCGACGGGCACCGGGGAGCTGTTTTTT. This encodes CASSPPTGTGELFF. Combining the CDR3 with reference TRBV18 and TRBJ2-2 gives the whole variable domain NAGVMQNPRHLVRRRGQEARLRCSPMKGHSHVYWYRQLPEEGLKFMVYLQKENIIDESGMPKERFSAEFPKEGPSILRIQQVVRGDSAAYFCASSPPTGTGELFFGEGSRLTVL.

V usage is TRBV10-2 and J usage is TRBJ1-1; possibly TRBD1 for D (5 bases). Trimming took off 7 bases at V and 6 bases at J, with 15 bases between the two ends. The CDR3 runs to 13 residues. Germline lookup yields CDR1 WSHSY and CDR2 SAAADI. The CDR3 sequence is CASKGGQLAEAFF. The DNA of the CDR3 is TGCGCCAGCAAGGGAGGACAACTTGCTGAAGCTTTCTTT.